Presented here are 29 T cell receptor beta chains from one specimen sequenced in a study of cytomegalovirus exposure and HLA in healthy donors. This PCR relied on a set of 60 Vbeta primers and 13 Jbeta primers. Profiled with immunoSEQ multiplex PCR; TCRdb holds only in-frame clones, not every one. The sample yields 85,000 to 120,000 clones, 70% to 85% seen once. The sample comprised PBMCs. The receptors here all came from a man between 60 and 75 years old in good health and CMV-seronegative.

V and J are TRBV5-1 and TRBJ1-3; TRBD1 might be the D (5 bases). CDR1 and CDR2 from the germline V gene are SGHRS and YFSETQ. CDR3 length equals 15 residues. Trimming took off 4 bases at V and 2 bases at J, with 13 bases between the two ends. The CDR3 sequence is CASSPGPETGNTIYF. Written as DNA, the CDR3 is TGCGCCAGCAGCCCAGGGCCCGAAACTGGAAACACCATATATTTT.

The V call is TRBV2, the J call TRBJ1-1; D gene uncertain. The V and J ends lost 4 bases and 5 bases respectively, with 11 bases between them. Germline CDR1 SNHLY, CDR2 FYNNEI. The CDR3 runs to 13 residues. The CDR3, as DNA: TGTGCCAGCAGTGGACACCCTGGAACTGAAGCTTTCTTT. Its translation is CASSGHPGTEAFF.

V gene TRBV6-1 combines with J gene TRBJ1-3; unclear D gene. There are 15 residues in the CDR3. Germline CDR1 and CDR2: MNHNS and SASEGT. V was clipped by 3 bases and J by 0 bases, with 9 bases between them. This CDR3 reads CASSDQRYSGNTIYF. In DNA, the CDR3 is TGTGCCAGCAGTGACCAGCGGTACTCTGGAAACACCATATATTTT.

This chain joins TRBV9 and TRBJ1-6, with D possibly matching TRBD1 (6 bases). CDR1 is SGDLS and CDR2 is YYNGEE in the germline V gene. CDR3 length: 15 amino acids. Between the trimmed V and J ends, which lost 0 bases and 6 bases, there was a span of 10 bases. In nucleotides, the CDR3 is TGTGCCAGCAGCGTAGAGCGACAGGCTAATTCACCCCTCCACTTT. This translates into CASSVERQANSPLHF.

The chain carries TRBV6-1 and TRBJ1-1, with D unresolved. The CDR3 totals 12 residues. The germline V gene encodes CDR1 MNHNS and CDR2 SASEGT. V was cut by 4 bases and J by 6 bases, with 9 bases left in between. CDR3 DNA: TGTGCCAGCAGTGTAGAAGAGGCTGAAGCTTTCTTT. Its protein is CASSVEEAEAFF.

The chain combines TRBV30 with TRBJ1-3; 9 nucleotides match TRBD1. Per the germline V gene, CDR1 is GTSNPN and CDR2 is SVGIG (reference sequence). The V segment lost 6 bases and the J segment 1 base; nucleotides outside the gene matches: 7. The CDR3 contains 15 residues. The CDR3: CACGDRVESGNTIYF. The CDR3, as DNA: TGTGCCTGTGGGGACAGGGTAGAATCTGGAAACACCATATATTTT.

This clone was seen only once. The CDR3 sequence: CASSLRGDYGYTF. The CDR3 bases are TGTGCCAGCAGCTTACGAGGAGACTATGGCTACACCTTC. This chain uses TRBV5-4 with TRBJ1-2; D remains ambiguous. Germline V gene data show CDR1 as SGHNT and CDR2 as YYREEE (reference sequence). The V end lost 2 bases, the J end lost 3 bases, and 8 bases lay between the germline ends. The CDR3 is 13 residues long.

With regard to this clone: A junction boundary mismatches the germline segment, possibly from a read error. The CDR3 loop reads CASSETGNSPPHF. DNA for the CDR3: TGTGCCAGCAGTGAAACAGGAAATTCACCCCCCCACTTT. The V gene is TRBV25-1, the J gene TRBJ1-6; D may be TRBD1 (5 bases). CDR3 length equals 13 residues. The germline gives CDR1 MGHDK, CDR2 SYGVNS.

This clone was counted once. The J gene is TRBJ1-1, the V gene TRBV1; the D call in the table, TRBD1, was not verified against the DNA. TRBV1 is described as a pseudogene. The CDR3 runs 17 residues. The CDR3 nucleotides read TGCACCAGCAGCGAAAGGACAGGGGCTATCATGAACACTGAAGCTTTCTTT. Residues: CTSSERTGAIMNTEAFF.

The chain links TRBV18 to TRBJ1-2, with TRBD1 matching over 10 bases. Per the germline V gene, CDR1 is KGHSH and CDR2 is LQKENI. The junction had 6 bases not matched to a gene; V was cut back by 5 bases and J by 6 bases. This CDR3 spans 14 amino acids. The CDR3 sequence is CASSNRDRGDGYTF. CDR3 nucleotides: TGTGCCAGCTCAAACCGGGACAGGGGCGATGGCTACACCTTC.

This clone was observed a handful of times. The rearrangement uses TRBV9 and TRBJ1-2; D not resolved. The CDR3 has 15 residues. Trimming cost V 3 bases and J 8 bases, with 20 bases left between them. The germline gives CDR1 SGDLS, CDR2 YYNGEE. CDR3 protein: CASSATGWGSGGYTF. The CDR3, as DNA: TGTGCCAGCAGCGCAACCGGGTGGGGTAGCGGCGGCTACACCTTC.

The chain is built from TRBV6-5 and TRBJ2-1, with D possibly being TRBD1 (5 bases). Germline V gives CDR1 MNHEY, CDR2 SVGAGI. Trimming removed 4 bases from V and 5 bases from J, with 15 bases in between. The CDR3 extends over 15 amino acids. The CDR3 DNA reads TGTGCCAGCAGTTCGTACAAGACAGCAAACAATGAGCAGTTCTTC. Amino acid sequence: CASSSYKTANNEQFF.

The chain is built from TRBV7-2 and TRBJ2-2; D is uncertain. The CDR3 loop spans 14 amino acids. The V gene's germline CDR1 is SGHTA and CDR2 FQGNSA. The V end lost 4 bases, the J end lost 3 bases, and 9 bases lay between the germline ends. For the CDR3, the DNA is TGTGCCAGCAGCTCCCCTTCCTACACCGGGGAGCTGTTTTTT. Protein sequence: CASSSPSYTGELFF.

The rearrangement uses TRBV7-6 and TRBJ1-6, with D possibly matching TRBD1 (6 bases). CDR3 length equals 17 residues. Trimming stripped 5 bases from V and 0 bases from J, with 14 bases between. Germline V gene lookup returns CDR1 SGHVS and CDR2 FNYEAQ. The CDR3 here is CASSVGQSSSYNSPLHF. The CDR3 coding sequence is TGTGCCAGCAGCGTCGGACAGTCGAGCTCCTATAATTCACCCCTCCACTTT. Full variable domain (outside the CDR3, taken from reference TRBV7-6 and TRBJ1-6): GAGVSQSPRYKVTKRGQDVALRCDPISGHVSLYWYRQALGQGPEFLTYFNYEAQQDKSGLPNDRFSAERPEGSISTLTIQRTEQRDSAMYRCASSVGQSSSYNSPLHFGNGTRLTVT.

This rearrangement joins TRBV16 to TRBJ1-2; TRBD1 is a possible D gene (6 bases). V gave up 1 base and J gave up 8 bases, with 20 bases separating them. Per the germline V gene, CDR1 is KGHSY and CDR2 is FQNENV. The CDR3 covers 16 residues. CDR3 protein: CASSQWTPRQASGYTF. The CDR3 region has the DNA TGTGCCAGCAGCCAATGGACCCCTAGACAGGCGTCGGGCTACACCTTC.

CDR3 bases: TGTGCCAGCATCCGGGACAGGGGGCGAGGTTCACCCCTCCACTTT. This gives the protein CASIRDRGRGSPLHF. This chain connects TRBV2 to TRBJ1-6, with TRBD1 identical over 12 bases. This CDR3 spans 15 amino acids. CDR1 and CDR2 (germline): SNHLY, FYNNEI. Trimming took 7 bases from V and 9 from J; bases not matched to a gene: 7.

The rearrangement uses TRBV9 and TRBJ2-2; TRBD2 agrees at 8 bases. This CDR3 is built from 17 residues. CDR1 SGDLS and CDR2 YYNGEE come from the germline V gene. V shed 0 bases, J shed 0 bases, and the junction held 4 bases outside the gene matches. The CDR3 DNA reads as TGTGCCAGCAGCGTAGTCGCGGGGGGTGCGAACACCGGGGAGCTGTTTTTT. Translation: CASSVVAGGANTGELFF. The whole variable domain, remainder taken from reference TRBV9 and TRBJ2-2, is DSGVTQTPKHLITATGQRVTLRCSPRSGDLSVYWYQQSLDQGLQFLIQYYNGEERAKGNILERFSAQQFPDLHSELNLSSLELGDSALYFCASSVVAGGANTGELFFGEGSRLTVL.

The sample holds a few counts of this clone. V usage is TRBV7-9 and J usage is TRBJ2-4, with TRBD2 as a possible D gene (6 bases). This CDR3 is 14 amino acids long. Germline V gene lookup returns CDR1 SEHNR and CDR2 FQNEAQ (reference sequence). Trimming took 3 bases from V and 11 from J, leaving 17 bases between them. This CDR3 reads CASSLVGRGEVQYF. In DNA form, the CDR3 reads TGTGCCAGCAGCTTGGTCGGGCGGGGAGAGGTTCAGTACTTC.

In its sample, this clone was seen a few times. The J gene is TRBJ1-4, the V gene TRBV21-1; TRBD1, as called in the table, went unchecked against the DNA. TRBV21-1 is flagged as a pseudogene. The CDR3 contains 18 residues. The CDR3 coding sequence is TGTGCCAGCAGCATTCCGGACAGGGCAGTTGGAACTAATGAAAAACTGTTTTTT. This encodes CASSIPDRAVGTNEKLFF.

The CDR3 sequence is CASSRGTGDQPQHF. In nucleotides, the CDR3 is TGTGCCAGCAGTCGGGGGACAGGGGATCAGCCCCAGCATTTT. V is TRBV6-5 and J is TRBJ1-5; TRBD1 aligns across 10 bases. After removal of 5 bases from V and 5 bases from J, the junction contained 3 bases not matched to a gene. Germline CDR1 is MNHEY and CDR2 is SVGAGI. The CDR3 spans 14 residues.

V usage is TRBV27 and J usage is TRBJ2-1; D perhaps matches TRBD1 (6 bases). Trimming removed 6 bases at V and 6 bases at J, with 12 bases between. CDR3 length: 13 residues. Germline V lookup: CDR1 MNHEY, CDR2 SMNVEV (reference sequence). The CDR3 spells CASSGTWGNEQFF. The CDR3, as DNA: TGTGCCAGCAGCGGGACATGGGGCAATGAGCAGTTCTTC.

DNA for the CDR3: TGTGCCAGCAGCTTGCGGTTCAATCCACCCCTCCACTTT. Its translation: CASSLRFNPPLHF. The chain links TRBV11-1 to TRBJ1-6; the D is unclear. Germline V CDR1 and CDR2: SGHAT, FQDESV (reference sequence). CDR3 length: 13 residues. V lost 3 bases, J lost 11 bases, and 11 bases lay in between.

The V gene is TRBV28, the J gene TRBJ1-5, with TRBD1 matching 12 bases. With 2 bases clipped from V and 6 bases from J, the junction kept 5 bases outside the gene matches. The germline gives CDR1 MDHEN, CDR2 SYDVKM. The CDR3 sequence is 16 residues long. The CDR3 is CASSLGDRGRIQPQHF. Here the CDR3 DNA reads TGTGCCAGCAGTTTAGGGGACAGGGGGCGCATTCAGCCCCAGCATTTT.

The J gene is TRBJ1-6, the V gene TRBV27, with D possibly matching TRBD1 (6 bases). This CDR3 comprises 15 residues. Germline V gene data show CDR1 as MNHEY and CDR2 as SMNVEV (reference sequence). V lost 6 bases, J lost 7 bases, and 16 bases lay in between. CDR3 sequence (DNA): TGTGCCAGCAGCCCTGTCCAGGGGCCAAATTCACCCCTCCACTTT. It codes for CASSPVQGPNSPLHF.

This rearrangement joins TRBV7-2 to TRBJ1-6; D call uncertain. The CDR3 sequence is 15 residues long. V was pared by 1 base and J by 7 bases, with 11 bases between. The V gene's germline CDR1 is SGHTA and CDR2 FQGNSA. The chain's CDR3 is CASSLVPGGNSPLHF. The CDR3, as DNA: TGTGCCAGCAGCTTAGTCCCAGGAGGCAATTCACCCCTCCACTTT.

The chain uses TRBV25-1 and TRBJ1-2; 7 bases match TRBD1. The CDR3 covers 14 residues. Germline CDR1 reads MGHDK; CDR2 reads SYGVNS. V gave up 5 bases and J gave up 2 bases; unmatched junction bases: 5. CDR3 in DNA: TGTGCCAGCAGTCAACCGGGACAGAACTATGGCTACACCTTC. It yields the protein CASSQPGQNYGYTF.

The chain recombines TRBV6-6 with TRBJ1-4, with D hard to call. The germline V gene encodes CDR1 MNHNY and CDR2 SVGAGI (reference sequence). This CDR3 has 14 amino acids. Trimming pared 6 bases from V and 8 bases from J, leaving 16 bases between. The CDR3 nucleotides read TGTGCCAGCAGCCTCTCCGGAGGGAGGGAAAAACTGTTTTTT. Translation: CASSLSGGREKLFF.

About this clone: The same CDR3 also results from other DNA sequences found in this sample. V usage is TRBV4-1 and J usage is TRBJ1-1; 9 bases are a match to TRBD1. This CDR3 is 13 amino acids long. V was pared by 6 bases and J by 3 bases, with 2 bases of the junction left unmatched. Germline V CDR1 and CDR2: MGHRA, YSYEKL. The CDR3 nucleotides read TGCGCCAGCAGTCGACAGGGGGACACTGAAGCTTTCTTT. It codes for CASSRQGDTEAFF.

The gene calls are TRBV6-5 and TRBJ1-6; TRBD1 matches at 11 bases. This CDR3 has 15 amino acids. V shed 6 bases and J 6 bases; nucleotides not matched to a gene: 4. Germline-derived CDR1 and CDR2 are MNHEY and SVGAGI. The CDR3 loop is CASRDGQGANSPLHF. The CDR3 nucleotides are TGTGCCAGCAGGGACGGACAGGGGGCTAATTCACCCCTCCACTTT.